Below, one T cell receptor (beta chain) is given with its context. Its cognate antigen is unknown. Data came from immunoSEQ multiplex PCR; TCRdb stores just in-frame clones and leaves some out. The sample has some 60,000 clones, roughly 80% seen once. Second-dose groups at about 4 or about 12 weeks were pooled. The sample belongs to a study of T cell responses to AZD1222 COVID-19 vaccine. CDR3 length equals 14 residues. The J segment lost 9 bases and the V segment lost 6 bases, leaving 11 bases of the junction unmatched. The germline CDR1 and CDR2 sequences are SNHLY and FYNNEI. Broader study findings: Reports indicate that nearly half of spike-specific TCRs are directed at unmutated variant regions. Clonal diversity was possibly underestimated, and white British individuals and females predominated among donors. Only after the peak T cell response were repertoires sampled.

The chain employs TRBV2 and TRBJ2-5, with TRBD2 identical over 9 bases. The sample here was peripheral blood, taken 28 days after the second AZD1222 dose. This clonotype originated in an adult who received the AZD1222 COVID-19 vaccine. In nucleotides, the CDR3 is TGTGCCAGCAGGGGGGGTAGCGGGGGTCAGGCCCAGTACTTC. Its translation: CASRGGSGGQAQYF.